What follows are 32 T cell receptor beta chains derived from one specimen sequenced in a study of early T cells in non-severe SARS-CoV-2 infection. TCRdb ran MiXCR on the 5' RACE reads and lists one entry per CDR3 protein. Altogether 70,000 or so distinct CDR3 sequences are present, roughly an eighth being singletons, with the ten largest covering about 14%. Sequenced material: whole blood. The receptors here all came from an adult who was a healthcare worker with PCR-confirmed SARS-CoV-2 infection or an uninfected control (not recorded which).

J is TRBJ1-2 and V is TRBV5-1; 7 bases line up with TRBD1. V shed 4 bases, J shed 4 bases, and the junction held 4 bases outside the gene matches. CDR3 length: 13 amino acids. CDR1 SGHRS and CDR2 YFSETQ come from the germline V gene. CDR3 DNA: TGCGCCAGCAGCCCGGGACAGATCTATGGCTACACCTTC. This codes for CASSPGQIYGYTF.

V is TRBV2 and J is TRBJ2-7; 8 bases agree with TRBD1. The V segment lost 4 bases and the J segment 4 bases; nucleotides outside the gene matches: 6. Germline V CDR1 and CDR2: SNHLY, FYNNEI. This CDR3 contains 14 residues. The CDR3 DNA reads as TGTGCCAGCAGTGGGACAGGGACTCCTTACGAGCAGTACTTC. As protein: CASSGTGTPYEQYF.

As regards this clonotype: Its ends do not fully match the called genes, so a read error is possible. The chain joins TRBV29-1 to TRBJ2-3, with 10 positions matching TRBD2. The length of the CDR3 is 15 residues. Per the germline V gene, CDR1 is SQVTM and CDR2 is ANQGSEA. CDR3 in amino acids: CNVDASGGFTDTQYF. CDR3 DNA sequence: TGCAACGTTGACGCTAGCGGGGGCTTCACAGATACGCAGTATTTT.

The CDR3 here is CASSSTGLNTEAFF. The CDR3 nucleotides are TGTGCCAGCAGCTCCACGGGGCTGAACACTGAAGCTTTCTTT. The V call is TRBV7-2, the J call TRBJ1-1; D might be TRBD1 (5 bases). The CDR3 is made up of 14 amino acids. The V and J ends lost 4 bases and 0 bases respectively, with 9 bases between them. Germline CDR1 reads SGHTA; CDR2 reads FQGNSA.

The genes are TRBV29-1 and TRBJ2-5, with D tentatively TRBD2 (6 bases). The germline V gene has CDR1 SQVTM and CDR2 ANQGSEA. CDR3 length: 13 residues. Trimming shortened V by 7 bases and J by 5 bases, and 17 bases separated the two germline ends. CDR3 residues: CSADYWNEETQYF. CDR3 bases: TGCAGCGCGGACTATTGGAACGAGGAGACCCAGTACTTC.

This clonotype was detected ten times or more. At one of its ends the junction is not consistent with the germline gene, which may arise from a read error. V gene TRBV6-5 combines with J gene TRBJ1-1; D unresolved. CDR1 and CDR2 (germline): MNHEY, SVGAGI. The CDR3 has 11 amino acids. Here the CDR3 reads CASTPPLVGYF. CDR3 coding DNA: TGTGCCAGCACTCCCCCGCTTGTTGGCTACTTT.

This clonotype turned up a few times. J is TRBJ2-7 and V is TRBV4-1, with D uncertain. There are 14 residues in the CDR3. V was cut by 0 bases and J by 7 bases, with 13 bases left in between. Germline values: CDR1 MGHRA, CDR2 YSYEKL. CDR3 DNA: TGCGCCAGCAGCCAAGACAGACTGCCTGGTGAGCAGTACTTC. Translation gives CASSQDRLPGEQYF.

This chain uses TRBV6-6 with TRBJ2-2, with TRBD1 matching over 8 bases. V was pared by 5 bases and J by 8 bases, with 19 bases of the junction left unmatched. The germline gives CDR1 MNHNY, CDR2 SVGAGI (reference sequence). This CDR3 is 18 amino acids long. This chain's CDR3 is CASSPRPGTGAPVGELFF. The CDR3 DNA reads as TGTGCCAGCAGTCCTCGCCCTGGGACAGGTGCACCGGTTGGGGAGCTGTTTTTT.

The table lists this clonotype with a few counts. The CDR3 DNA follows: TGTGCCAGCAGCCAACAAGGCGACTATGAAACCCAGTACTTC. It yields the protein CASSQQGDYETQYF. The genes are TRBV3-1 and TRBJ2-5; weak D call: TRBD2 (5 bases). The CDR3 consists of 14 residues. CDR1 and CDR2 (germline): LGHDT, YNNKEL (reference sequence). V lost 2 bases and J 8 bases, leaving 15 bases between the germline ends.

V and J are TRBV19 and TRBJ2-2; TRBD2 matches 9 bases. The CDR3 extends over 14 amino acids. J gave up 1 base and V 10 bases, and 4 bases lay outside the gene matches. Per germline, CDR1 LNHDA and CDR2 SQIVND (reference sequence). The DNA for the CDR3 is TGTGCCACGCGACTAGCGGAGAACACCGGGGAGCTGTTTTTT. Protein product: CATRLAENTGELFF.

This clonotype came up many times. The chain combines TRBV10-3 with TRBJ2-1; 7 bases are a match to TRBD2. The CDR3 has 15 residues. Trimming removed 2 bases from V and 4 bases from J; junction bases left unmatched: 5. CDR1 is ENHRY, CDR2 SYGVKD, per germline. The chain's CDR3 is CAISEMTSRYNEQFF. The CDR3 region has the DNA TGTGCCATCAGTGAGATGACTAGCCGTTACAATGAGCAGTTCTTC.

In this sample, this clonotype turned up a few times. The V and J genes are TRBV7-2 and TRBJ2-1; D is uncertain. Germline lookup yields CDR1 SGHTA and CDR2 FQGNSA. CDR3 length: 13 amino acids. Trimming removed 4 bases from V and 7 bases from J, with 11 bases in between. This CDR3 is CASSSVGPNEQFF. In nucleotides, the CDR3 is TGTGCCAGCAGCTCCGTCGGACCGAATGAGCAGTTCTTC.

This clonotype occurred many times. The chain couples TRBV7-9 to TRBJ2-7, with a tentative D call TRBD2 (6 bases). This CDR3 contains 14 residues. V gave up 5 bases and J gave up 2 bases, with 13 bases separating them. The V gene's germline CDR1 is SEHNR and CDR2 FQNEAQ (reference sequence). CDR3 residues: CASSPGGIPYEQYF. In DNA, the CDR3 is TGTGCCAGCAGCCCCGGGGGAATCCCCTACGAGCAGTACTTC.

This clonotype occurred a few times. This chain links TRBV11-2 with TRBJ1-2; 8 bases agree with TRBD1. CDR1 and CDR2 (germline): SGHAT, FQNNGV. CDR3 length: 16 amino acids. V shed 5 bases, J shed 0 bases, and the junction held 8 bases outside the gene matches. The CDR3 loop reads CASSPHAGGANYGYTF. The CDR3 bases are TGTGCCAGCAGCCCCCACGCAGGGGGCGCTAACTATGGCTACACCTTC. The whole variable domain, filled in from reference TRBV11-2 and TRBJ1-2, reads EAGVAQSPRYKIIEKRQSVAFWCNPISGHATLYWYQQILGQGPKLLIQFQNNGVVDDSQLPKDRFSAERLKGVDSTLKIQPAKLEDSAVYLCASSPHAGGANYGYTFGSGTRLTVV.

The V gene is TRBV15, the J gene TRBJ2-2, with D tentatively TRBD1 (6 bases). The CDR3 length is 15 residues. V was cut by 1 base and J by 2 bases, with 8 bases left in between. Per the germline V gene, CDR1 is LNHNV and CDR2 is YYDKDF (reference sequence). The CDR3 is CATSRGQVNTGELFF. The CDR3 DNA reads as TGTGCCACCAGCAGAGGACAGGTTAACACCGGGGAGCTGTTTTTT. Full variable domain (outside the CDR3, taken from reference TRBV15 and TRBJ2-2): DAMVIQNPRYQVTQFGKPVTLSCSQTLNHNVMYWYQQKSSQAPKLLFHYYDKDFNNEADTPDNFQSRRPNTSFCFLDIRSPGLGDTAMYLCATSRGQVNTGELFFGEGSRLTVL.

The sample holds many counts of this clonotype. The chain carries TRBV7-2 and TRBJ2-7; tentatively, D is TRBD1 or TRBD2 (5 bases each). Germline CDR1 SGHTA, CDR2 FQGNSA. This CDR3 contains 15 residues. V was cut by 5 bases and J by 4 bases, with 18 bases left in between. CDR3: CASSPDSTGFYEQYF. CDR3 nucleotide sequence: TGTGCCAGCAGCCCCGACAGTACGGGATTTTACGAGCAGTACTTC. The whole variable domain, remainder taken from reference TRBV7-2 and TRBJ2-7, is GAGVSQSPSNKVTEKGKDVELRCDPISGHTALYWYRQSLGQGLEFLIYFQGNSAPDKSGLPSDRFSAERTGGSVSTLTIQRTQQEDSAVYLCASSPDSTGFYEQYFGPGTRLTVT.

This clonotype has just a few counts. The genes are TRBV7-9 and TRBJ2-5, with 12 bases fitting TRBD1. The V and J ends lost 6 bases and 5 bases, in that order; junction bases with no gene match: 4. Germline values: CDR1 SEHNR, CDR2 FQNEAQ (reference sequence). The CDR3 extends over 14 amino acids. The CDR3 bases are TGTGCCAGCAGGGGGACAGGGGGCTGGGAGACCCAGTACTTC. This sequence encodes CASRGTGGWETQYF.

This clonotype occurred many times. This rearrangement joins TRBV5-4 to TRBJ1-1, with D possibly TRBD1 on 6 matching bases. V was pared by 4 bases and J by 4 bases, with 17 bases between. Germline V gene sequence: CDR1 SGHNT, CDR2 YYREEE (reference sequence). This CDR3 region has 15 residues. CDR3 DNA sequence: TGTGCCAGCAGCCTCCGGACAGTCGGGGTCACTGAAGCTTTCTTT. Protein: CASSLRTVGVTEAFF.

The sample holds a few counts of this clonotype. The chain recombines TRBV29-1 with TRBJ2-6; D may correspond to TRBD1 or TRBD2 (5 bases each). Between the trimmed V and J ends, which lost 3 bases and 0 bases, there was a span of 18 bases. The germline V gene encodes CDR1 SQVTM and CDR2 ANQGSEA. The CDR3 is made up of 18 amino acids. The CDR3 DNA is TGCAGCGTTGAGTGGGCCCGGGGCAGGCACTCTGGGGCCAACGTCCTGACTTTC. It codes for CSVEWARGRHSGANVLTF.

Only a few counts were recorded for this clonotype. The chain recombines TRBV28 with TRBJ1-5; D is perhaps TRBD1 (5 bases). This CDR3 contains 20 residues. Germline loops: CDR1 MDHEN, CDR2 SYDVKM. V was trimmed by 5 bases and J by 6 bases, leaving 32 bases between them. The CDR3 sequence is CASSQPSGHRGLLVRQPQHF. CDR3 DNA: TGTGCCAGCAGTCAACCGAGCGGACACAGAGGCTTGTTAGTTCGTCAGCCCCAGCATTTT.

This clonotype was counted only a few times. This sequence joins TRBV20-1 and TRBJ2-1; 12 nucleotides align to TRBD2. The CDR3 totals 15 residues. Per germline, CDR1 DFQATT and CDR2 SNEGSKA (reference sequence). J lost 8 bases, V lost 0 bases, and 5 bases had no gene match. The CDR3 DNA reads TGCAGTGCTAGAGATAGGGGACTAGCGGGCCATGAGCAGTTCTTC. Translated: CSARDRGLAGHEQFF.

V usage is TRBV15 and J usage is TRBJ2-7, with TRBD1 identical over 7 bases. V shed 2 bases, J shed 5 bases, and the junction held 6 bases outside the gene matches. CDR1 and CDR2 (germline): LNHNV, YYDKDF (reference sequence). The CDR3 is 14 residues long. CDR3 nucleotides: TGTGCCACCAGCAGAAAACAGGGGAGCGACGAGCAGTACTTC. This gives the protein CATSRKQGSDEQYF.

This clonotype was observed a few times. The chain carries TRBV28 and TRBJ2-2; D is perhaps TRBD2 (5 bases). The V gene lost 3 bases and the J gene lost 1 base, with 12 bases spanning the gap. Germline V lookup: CDR1 MDHEN, CDR2 SYDVKM. The CDR3 runs 16 residues. CDR3 loop: CASSFSGRVNTGELFF. CDR3 nucleotide sequence: TGTGCCAGCAGTTTCTCGGGAAGGGTGAACACCGGGGAGCTGTTTTTT.

This clonotype was observed at least ten times. The chain joins TRBV28 to TRBJ1-3, with no clear D. The CDR3 covers 12 residues. Germline V gene sequence: CDR1 MDHEN, CDR2 SYDVKM. Trimming left V 8 bases short and J 0 bases short, with 5 bases between. This CDR3 is CASLSSGNTIYF. The CDR3 DNA is TGTGCCAGCTTATCCTCTGGAAACACCATATATTTT.

This clonotype appeared many times. The chain has TRBV9 and TRBJ2-3; D gene unclear. This CDR3 is built from 12 residues. V lost 0 bases, J lost 6 bases, and 5 bases lay in between. Per germline, CDR1 SGDLS and CDR2 YYNGEE. The CDR3 DNA follows: TGTGCCAGCAGCGTAGATTTGGATACGCAGTATTTT. This translates into CASSVDLDTQYF.

J is TRBJ1-1 and V is TRBV4-3; D may be TRBD1 (5 bases). The CDR3 extends over 15 amino acids. V was shortened by 4 bases and J by 3 bases, with 15 bases between the two germline ends. Germline-derived CDR1 and CDR2 are LGHNA and YSLEER. CDR3 coding DNA: TGCGCCAGCAGCCCTTCGGGACCTGTGTACACTGAAGCTTTCTTT. As protein: CASSPSGPVYTEAFF.

This clonotype was detected ten times or more. This chain uses TRBV11-2 with TRBJ2-3, with D perhaps matching TRBD2 (5 bases). Trimming cost V 1 base and J 2 bases, with 7 bases left between them. Germline CDR1 is SGHAT and CDR2 is FQNNGV. This CDR3 is 14 amino acids long. Here the CDR3 DNA reads TGTGCCAGCAGCTTAGGGCGGGCCACAGATACGCAGTATTTT. This sequence encodes CASSLGRATDTQYF. Full variable domain (remainder filled in from reference TRBV11-2 and TRBJ2-3): EAGVAQSPRYKIIEKRQSVAFWCNPISGHATLYWYQQILGQGPKLLIQFQNNGVVDDSQLPKDRFSAERLKGVDSTLKIQPAKLEDSAVYLCASSLGRATDTQYFGPGTRLTVL.

This clonotype was recorded at least ten times. J is TRBJ1-1 and V is TRBV7-6; D might be TRBD1 (5 bases). This CDR3 comprises 14 residues. V lost 5 bases to trimming and J lost 4 bases, with 14 bases between them. Germline V CDR1 and CDR2: SGHVS, FNYEAQ. CDR3 DNA sequence: TGTGCCAGCAGCCCTGGCAGGGAGGCCACTGAAGCTTTCTTT. Residues: CASSPGREATEAFF. Based on the CDR3 plus reference TRBV7-6 and TRBJ1-1, the full variable domain is GAGVSQSPRYKVTKRGQDVALRCDPISGHVSLYWYRQALGQGPEFLTYFNYEAQQDKSGLPNDRFSAERPEGSISTLTIQRTEQRDSAMYRCASSPGREATEAFFGQGTRLTVV.

This clonotype showed up many times. The chain joins TRBV18 to TRBJ2-1; TRBD1 matches 12 bases. Unmatched junction bases numbered 4, after V lost 0 bases and J lost 4 bases. The CDR3 sequence is 17 residues long. Looked up from germline, CDR1 is KGHSH and CDR2 is LQKENI. The DNA of the CDR3 is TGTGCCAGCTCACCACCGGGACAGGGGGCGGATTACAATGAGCAGTTCTTC. Amino acid sequence: CASSPPGQGADYNEQFF.

The sample holds a few counts of this clonotype. Written as DNA, the CDR3 is TGTGCCAGCAGTTTAGGGGGAGGTAGGAACATTCAGTACTTC. Amino acids: CASSLGGGRNIQYF. This chain links TRBV28 with TRBJ2-4, with D possibly TRBD2 on 6 matching bases. Germline V CDR1 and CDR2: MDHEN, SYDVKM. The CDR3 consists of 14 residues. V was clipped by 2 bases and J by 7 bases, with 12 bases between them.

V usage is TRBV12-3 or TRBV12-4 and J usage is TRBJ2-2, with 12 bases lining up with TRBD2. The V and J ends lost 7 bases and 5 bases, in that order; junction bases with no gene match: 5. The CDR3 has 15 amino acids. The CDR3 DNA reads as TGTGCCAGCACCCTAGCGGGGGGGCTTACCGGGGAGCTGTTTTTT. Residues: CASTLAGGLTGELFF.

The table lists this clonotype with many counts. The V gene is TRBV28, the J gene TRBJ2-7, with D possibly TRBD1 on 5 matching bases. CDR3 length: 14 amino acids. With 6 bases removed from V and 0 bases from J, the gap between germline ends came to 12 bases. The V gene's germline CDR1 is MDHEN and CDR2 SYDVKM. The CDR3 DNA reads as TGTGCCAGCAGGAGACAGATCAGCTCCTACGAGCAGTACTTC. It codes for CASRRQISSYEQYF.